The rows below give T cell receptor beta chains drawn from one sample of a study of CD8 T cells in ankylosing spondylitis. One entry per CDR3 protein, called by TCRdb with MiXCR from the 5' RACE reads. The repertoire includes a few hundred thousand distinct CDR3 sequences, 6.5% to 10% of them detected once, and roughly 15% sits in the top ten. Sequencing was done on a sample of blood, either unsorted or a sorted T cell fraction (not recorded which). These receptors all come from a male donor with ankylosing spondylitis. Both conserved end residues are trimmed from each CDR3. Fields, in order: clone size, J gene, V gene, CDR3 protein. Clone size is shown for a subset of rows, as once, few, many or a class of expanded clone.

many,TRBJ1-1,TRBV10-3,AISESGTDSEAF
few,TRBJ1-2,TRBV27,ASSTGRWDGYT
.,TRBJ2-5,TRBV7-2,ASREGPETQY
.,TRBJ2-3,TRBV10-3,VISELGEFSTDTQY
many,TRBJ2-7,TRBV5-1,ASRSSYEQY
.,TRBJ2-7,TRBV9,ASSLRDRDFSYEQY
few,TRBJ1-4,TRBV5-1,ASSLTGKSPTNEKLF
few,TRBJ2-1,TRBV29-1,SVEKNRDYEQF
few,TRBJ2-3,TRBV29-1,SVDADRVRTDTQY
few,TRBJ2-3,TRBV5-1,ASSFVGQLYTDTQY
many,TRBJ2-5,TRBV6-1,ASSEPGRRNQETQY
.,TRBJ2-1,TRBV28,ASSGASPVNEQF
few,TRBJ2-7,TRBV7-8,ASSFVQGHYEQY
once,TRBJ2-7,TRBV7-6,ASSLDQGFGSYEQY
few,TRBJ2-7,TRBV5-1,ASSLGPDNYYEQY
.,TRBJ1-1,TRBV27,ASTKTGGEVNTEAF
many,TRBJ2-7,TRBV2,ASRANPGLAGYEQY
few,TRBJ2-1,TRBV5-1,ASTLETSRFGEQF
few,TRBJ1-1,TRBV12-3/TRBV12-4,ASNPQGGTNTEAF
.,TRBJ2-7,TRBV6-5,ASRYPEDRLSYEQY
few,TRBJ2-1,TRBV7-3,ASSLPLAGESGEQF
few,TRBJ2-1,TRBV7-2,ASSWRHALEQF
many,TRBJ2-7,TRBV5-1,ASSLEVAYSYEQY
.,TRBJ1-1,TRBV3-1,ASRISDRNTEVF
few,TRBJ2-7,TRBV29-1,SVDTGTHSYEQY
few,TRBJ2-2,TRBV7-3,ASSLTGQVLSGELF
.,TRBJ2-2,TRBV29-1,SVEDALVTGELF
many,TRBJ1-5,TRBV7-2,ASSLRANQPQH
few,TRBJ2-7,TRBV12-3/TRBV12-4,ASSFRLRGAYEQY
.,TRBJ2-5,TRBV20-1,SARALAGGLEETQY
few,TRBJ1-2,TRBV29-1,SVTGGGGYT
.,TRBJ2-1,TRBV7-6,ASSLSGRATNEQF
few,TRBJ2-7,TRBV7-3,ASSPTGTGVNEQY
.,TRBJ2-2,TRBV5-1,ASSLDLRGLGPTGELF
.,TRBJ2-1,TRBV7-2,ASRSGTRGNEQF
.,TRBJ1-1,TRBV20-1,SARDLGGVNTEAF
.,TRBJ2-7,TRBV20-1,SATPGQGRHYEQY
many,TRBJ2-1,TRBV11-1,ASSLEGAFSSSHNEQF
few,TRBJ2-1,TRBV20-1,SAPPPSGRFYNEQF
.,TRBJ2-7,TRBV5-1,ASSSRTGIDEQY
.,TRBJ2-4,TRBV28,ASSLQGRNIQY
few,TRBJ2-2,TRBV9,ASSEGGTSGTGELF
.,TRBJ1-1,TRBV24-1,ATLNGVVKAEAF
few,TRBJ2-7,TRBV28,ASRLTGQGEQY
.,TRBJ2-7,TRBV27,ASISGFEQY
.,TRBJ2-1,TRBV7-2,ASSSLPSSGSYNEQF
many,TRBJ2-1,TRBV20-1,SAPLGGGSYNEQF
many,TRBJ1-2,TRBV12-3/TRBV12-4,ASSLQVRYGYT
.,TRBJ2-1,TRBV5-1,ASSPPRGVSGREDYNEQF